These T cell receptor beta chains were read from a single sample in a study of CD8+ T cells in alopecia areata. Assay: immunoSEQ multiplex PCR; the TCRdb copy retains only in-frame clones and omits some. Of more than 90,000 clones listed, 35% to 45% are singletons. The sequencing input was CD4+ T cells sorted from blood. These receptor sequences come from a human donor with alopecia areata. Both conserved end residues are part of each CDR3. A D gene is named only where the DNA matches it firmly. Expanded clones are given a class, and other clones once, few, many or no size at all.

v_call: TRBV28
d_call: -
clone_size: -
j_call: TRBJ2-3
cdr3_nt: TGTGCCAGCAGTTTATCTTCTGGACTACCCACAGATACGCAGTATTTT
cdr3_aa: CASSLSSGLPTDTQYF

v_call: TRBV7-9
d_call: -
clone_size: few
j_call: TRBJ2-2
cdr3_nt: TGTGCCAGCAGCTTAAGCTCCATTAGGGCGAGGACCGGGGAGCTGTTTTTT
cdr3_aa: CASSLSSIRARTGELFF

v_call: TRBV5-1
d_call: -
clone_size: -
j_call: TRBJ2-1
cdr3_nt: TGCGCCAGCAGCCCCCGACCCTCGGAATCCTACAATGAGCAGTTCTTC
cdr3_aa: CASSPRPSESYNEQFF

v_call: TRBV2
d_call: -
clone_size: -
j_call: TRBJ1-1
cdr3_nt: TGTGCCAGCGCCACAGAGATGAACACTGAAGCTTTCTTT
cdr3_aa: CASATEMNTEAFF

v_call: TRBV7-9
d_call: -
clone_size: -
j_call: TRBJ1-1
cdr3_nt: TGTGCCAGCAGCTCGAGGGGGGTGAACACTGAAGCTTTCTTT
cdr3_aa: CASSSRGVNTEAFF

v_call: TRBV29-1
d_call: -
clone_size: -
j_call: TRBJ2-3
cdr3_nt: TGCAGCGTCGCCAGTGTTGGGGGCACAGATACGCAGTATTTT
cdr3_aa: CSVASVGGTDTQYF

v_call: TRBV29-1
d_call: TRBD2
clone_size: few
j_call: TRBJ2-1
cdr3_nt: TGCAGCGTCGCCCGGACTAGCGGGACCTACAATGAGCAGTTCTTC
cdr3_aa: CSVARTSGTYNEQFF

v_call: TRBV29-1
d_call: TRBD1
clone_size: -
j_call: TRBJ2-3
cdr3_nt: TGCAGCGTAGGACAGGGGTCCTCGGTAGATACGCAGTATTTT
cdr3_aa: CSVGQGSSVDTQYF

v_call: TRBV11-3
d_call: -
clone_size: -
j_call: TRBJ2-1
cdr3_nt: TGTGCCAGCAGCTTAGCAGCTACCTACAATGAGCAGTTCTTC
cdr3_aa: CASSLAATYNEQFF

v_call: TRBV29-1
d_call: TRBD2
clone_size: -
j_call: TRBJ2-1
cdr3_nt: TGCAGCGTTGGGACTAGCGGTTACAATGAGCAGTTCTTC
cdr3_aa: CSVGTSGYNEQFF

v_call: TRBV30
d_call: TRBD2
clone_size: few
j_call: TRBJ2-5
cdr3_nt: TGTGCCTGGAACACGGGTCTTACTAGCGGCCTTCAAGAGACCCAGTACTTC
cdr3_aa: CAWNTGLTSGLQETQYF

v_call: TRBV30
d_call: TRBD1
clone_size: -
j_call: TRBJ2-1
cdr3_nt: TGTGCCTGGAACCTCCTTACAGGGGGACCCTACAATGAGCAGTTCTTC
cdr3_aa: CAWNLLTGGPYNEQFF

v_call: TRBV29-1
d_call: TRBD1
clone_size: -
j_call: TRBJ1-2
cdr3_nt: TGCAGCGTTGCCACCGGGACAGGTTACTATGGCTACACCTTC
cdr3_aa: CSVATGTGYYGYTF